The entry that follows covers one T cell receptor beta chain sequence. Compared with the rest of its sample, this clonotype is medium-sized (0.01 to 0.1%). No cognate antigen has been identified for it. Per-base quality was not reported, and no clone a single base away is much larger than it. The reads were generated on an Illumina MiSeq. The public sequencing data were trimmed at Q25 with fastp and processed into clonotypes with MiXCR by TCRdb, which kept only in-frame beta chains. One record per CDR3 amino acid sequence lists the most common genes and DNA. The sample table holds about 5,800 distinct CDR3 sequences, of which around 9.5% were seen once. 5% to 6.5% of the sample goes to the ten largest clones. Its CDR3 holds 13 amino acids, cysteine through phenylalanine. Only the CDR3 region is kept as DNA, spanning 39 bases read in frame from base 1. V loses 5 bases, J loses 9 bases, and the germline ends lie 18 bases apart. The germline V gene gives CDR1 as SQVTM and CDR2 as ANQGSEA.

The data belong to a study. The rearranged chain carries TRBV29-1 and TRBJ2-3, with a tentative D gene TRBD2 over 6 matching bases. This TCR was recovered from a human donor with rheumatoid arthritis. Sequences were obtained from CD4+ T cells from synovial fluid. The base sequence is TGCAGCGTTACAGAGTCGGCGGGGAAGACGCAGTATTTT. It encodes CSVTESAGKTQYF.